This T cell receptor (beta chain) was sequenced during a study of blood T cells in healthy people across ages. The V end lost 5 bases, the J end lost 2 bases, and 9 bases lay between the germline ends. CDR3 length equals 13 residues. Primed by a sample-barcoded 5' primer and a J-beta primer mix, a second PCR proceeded for roughly 6 to 12 cycles. Each CDR3 protein gets one entry after TCRdb re-called the 5' RACE reads with MiXCR. Of hundreds of thousands of distinct CDR3 sequences listed, about a quarter are singletons. In addition, the sample was reused for a study of T cells of mothers and their children.

The source material was blood. The V gene is TRBV12-3 or TRBV12-4, the J gene TRBJ1-2; a weak D match, TRBD1 (5 bases). The sequence derives from a boy aged 5 to 17 in good health. The CDR3 here is CASSKQANYGYTF. The CDR3 DNA reads TGTGCCAGCAGTAAACAGGCGAACTATGGCTACACCTTC.